Listed below are T cell receptor beta chains from one sample, sequenced in a study of cytomegalovirus exposure and HLA in healthy donors. Using immunoSEQ multiplex PCR, the repertoire was profiled, and TCRdb retains in-frame clones only, with some absent. The top ten clones hold approximately 8.5% of a sample with under 150,000 clones, 88% of them seen once. The specimen sequenced was PBMCs. All receptors come from a woman younger than 30 in good health and CMV-seropositive. Each CDR3 is given with its conserved first and last residue. D genes are given only for firm matches. Expanded clones are given a class, and other clones once, few, many or no size at all.

clone size: -; V gene: TRBV27; D gene: TRBD2; J gene: TRBJ2-7; CDR3 DNA: TGTGCCAGCAGTTTAAGGGAGGGACTCTCCTACGAGCAGTACTTC; CDR3 protein: CASSLREGLSYEQYF
clone size: -; V gene: TRBV2; D gene: -; J gene: TRBJ1-2; CDR3 DNA: TGTGCCAGCTCTTTGAGGGAGAACTATGGCTACACCTTC; CDR3 protein: CASSLRENYGYTF
clone size: few; V gene: TRBV5-1; D gene: TRBD1; J gene: TRBJ2-7; CDR3 DNA: TGCGCCAGCACCCTGGCAGGGGGTATCTACGAGCAGTACTTC; CDR3 protein: CASTLAGGIYEQYF
clone size: -; V gene: TRBV5-1; D gene: -; J gene: TRBJ1-2; CDR3 DNA: TGCGCCAGCAGCGCGGCGTCTAACTATGGCTACACCTTC; CDR3 protein: CASSAASNYGYTF
clone size: -; V gene: TRBV6-6; D gene: TRBD1; J gene: TRBJ1-2; CDR3 DNA: TGTGCCAGCACTAGATACGAGACAGGGAATAACTATGGCTACACCTTC; CDR3 protein: CASTRYETGNNYGYTF
clone size: -; V gene: TRBV7-9; D gene: -; J gene: TRBJ1-2; CDR3 DNA: TGTGCCAGCAGCCAGGGACAAAACTATGGCTACACCTTC; CDR3 protein: CASSQGQNYGYTF
clone size: -; V gene: TRBV30; D gene: -; J gene: TRBJ1-6; CDR3 DNA: TGTGCCTGGAATAGCGGGACATATAATTCACCCCTCCACTTT; CDR3 protein: CAWNSGTYNSPLHF
clone size: -; V gene: TRBV5-1; D gene: -; J gene: TRBJ1-1; CDR3 DNA: TGCGCCAGCAGCTTGGGTGTCGGACAATCAACTGAAGCTTTCTTT; CDR3 protein: CASSLGVGQSTEAFF
clone size: once; V gene: TRBV30; D gene: -; J gene: TRBJ2-2; CDR3 DNA: TGTGCCTGGAGTGTATCCATTGCGGCCGGGGAGCTGTTTTTT; CDR3 protein: CAWSVSIAAGELFF
clone size: once; V gene: TRBV2; D gene: TRBD1; J gene: TRBJ1-4; CDR3 DNA: TGTGCCAGCAGTCCGGACAGGGCGGGTAATGAAAAACTGTTTTTT; CDR3 protein: CASSPDRAGNEKLFF
clone size: -; V gene: TRBV19; D gene: TRBD2; J gene: TRBJ2-1; CDR3 DNA: TGTGCCAGTACCTTGAGCGGGAGGGTATACAATGAGCAGTTCTTC; CDR3 protein: CASTLSGRVYNEQFF
clone size: -; V gene: TRBV4-3; D gene: -; J gene: TRBJ1-1; CDR3 DNA: TGCGCCAGCAGCCCGCAGGGAGGACACACTGAAGCTTTCTTT; CDR3 protein: CASSPQGGHTEAFF
clone size: -; V gene: TRBV5-1; D gene: -; J gene: TRBJ1-4; CDR3 DNA: TGCGCCAGCAGCCCCCTCGGGGTCGGAATTGAAAAACTGTTTTTT; CDR3 protein: CASSPLGVGIEKLFF
clone size: -; V gene: TRBV6-1; D gene: TRBD1; J gene: TRBJ1-5; CDR3 DNA: TGTGCCAGCAGTGCACAGGGGGCAGGTCAGCCCCAGCATTTT; CDR3 protein: CASSAQGAGQPQHF
clone size: -; V gene: TRBV5-1; D gene: TRBD1; J gene: TRBJ2-7; CDR3 DNA: TGCGCCAGCAGCTCGCTACAGGGGTCCCCCTACGAGCAGTACTTC; CDR3 protein: CASSSLQGSPYEQYF
clone size: -; V gene: TRBV7-9; D gene: -; J gene: TRBJ2-6; CDR3 DNA: TGTGCCAGCAGCTTACGCCGCAGTGCTGGGGCCAACGTCCTGACTTTC; CDR3 protein: CASSLRRSAGANVLTF
clone size: -; V gene: TRBV2; D gene: TRBD2; J gene: TRBJ2-1; CDR3 DNA: TGTGCCAGCAGATCGACTAGCGGGGGGCACTACAATGAGCAGTTCTTC; CDR3 protein: CASRSTSGGHYNEQFF
clone size: -; V gene: TRBV18; D gene: -; J gene: TRBJ1-1; CDR3 DNA: TGTGCCAGCTCACCTATGGGGGGAAGGAACACTGAAGCTTTCTTT; CDR3 protein: CASSPMGGRNTEAFF
clone size: -; V gene: TRBV9; D gene: -; J gene: TRBJ2-5; CDR3 DNA: TGTGCCAGCAACGGAGCCGGGACTCGCAAAGAGACCCAGTACTTC; CDR3 protein: CASNGAGTRKETQYF
clone size: -; V gene: TRBV5-1; D gene: -; J gene: TRBJ1-3; CDR3 DNA: TGCGCCAGCAGAGGGGGTGGAAACACCATATATTTT; CDR3 protein: CASRGGGNTIYF
clone size: -; V gene: TRBV11-2; D gene: TRBD2; J gene: TRBJ2-7; CDR3 DNA: TGTGCCAGCAGCTTAAGCGGGGCGCAGCAGTACTTC; CDR3 protein: CASSLSGAQQYF
clone size: -; V gene: TRBV7-3; D gene: TRBD1; J gene: TRBJ2-1; CDR3 DNA: TGTGCCAGCAGCTTAAGGACAGGAAACAATGAGCAGTTCTTC; CDR3 protein: CASSLRTGNNEQFF